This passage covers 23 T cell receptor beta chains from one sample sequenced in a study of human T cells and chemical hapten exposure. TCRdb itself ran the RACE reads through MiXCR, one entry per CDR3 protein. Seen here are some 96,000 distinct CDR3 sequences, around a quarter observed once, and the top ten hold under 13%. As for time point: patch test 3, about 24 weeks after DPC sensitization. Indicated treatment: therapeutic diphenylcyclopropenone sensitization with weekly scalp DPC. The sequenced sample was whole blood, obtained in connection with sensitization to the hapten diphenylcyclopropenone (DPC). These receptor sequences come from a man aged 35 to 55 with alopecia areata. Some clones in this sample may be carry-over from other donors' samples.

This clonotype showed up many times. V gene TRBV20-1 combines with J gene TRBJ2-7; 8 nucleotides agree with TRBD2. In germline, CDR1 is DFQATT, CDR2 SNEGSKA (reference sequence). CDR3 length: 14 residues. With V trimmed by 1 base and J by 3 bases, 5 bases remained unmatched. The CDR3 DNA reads TGCAGTGCTAGAGGACCGGGACTAGGCTACGAGCAGTACTTC. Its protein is CSARGPGLGYEQYF.

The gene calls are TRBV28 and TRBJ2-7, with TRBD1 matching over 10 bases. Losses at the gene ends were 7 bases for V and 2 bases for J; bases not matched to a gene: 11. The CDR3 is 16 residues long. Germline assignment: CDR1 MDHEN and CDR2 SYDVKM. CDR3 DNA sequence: TGTGCCAGCATGACAGCGGGACAGGGGAGTCCCTACGAGCAGTACTTC. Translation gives CASMTAGQGSPYEQYF.

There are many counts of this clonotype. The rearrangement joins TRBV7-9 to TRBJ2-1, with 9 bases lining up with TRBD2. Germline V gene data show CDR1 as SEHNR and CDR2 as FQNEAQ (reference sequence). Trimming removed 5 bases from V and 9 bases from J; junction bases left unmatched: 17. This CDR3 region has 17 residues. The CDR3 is CASSTPFGGRAGTEQFF. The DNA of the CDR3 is TGTGCCAGCAGCACCCCCTTTGGCGGGAGGGCCGGTACTGAGCAGTTCTTC.

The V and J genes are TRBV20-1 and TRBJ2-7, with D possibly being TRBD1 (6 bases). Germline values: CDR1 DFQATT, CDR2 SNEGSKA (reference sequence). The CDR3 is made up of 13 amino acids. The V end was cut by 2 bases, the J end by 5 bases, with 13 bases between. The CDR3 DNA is TGCAGTGCTAGACAAACAGGGTTCCACGAGCAGTACTTC. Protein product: CSARQTGFHEQYF.

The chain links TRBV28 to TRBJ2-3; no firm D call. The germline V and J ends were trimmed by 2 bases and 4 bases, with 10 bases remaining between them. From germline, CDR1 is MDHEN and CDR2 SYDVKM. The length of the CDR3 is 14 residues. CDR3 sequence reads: CASSLRSGADTQYF. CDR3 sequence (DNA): TGTGCCAGCAGTTTACGGTCAGGAGCAGATACGCAGTATTTT.

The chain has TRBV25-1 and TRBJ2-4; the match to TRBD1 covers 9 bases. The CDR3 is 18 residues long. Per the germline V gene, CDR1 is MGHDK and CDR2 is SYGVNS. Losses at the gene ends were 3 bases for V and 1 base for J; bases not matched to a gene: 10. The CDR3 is CASSDPRQGEMAKNIQYF. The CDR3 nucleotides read TGTGCCAGCAGTGACCCACGACAGGGGGAGATGGCCAAAAACATTCAGTACTTC. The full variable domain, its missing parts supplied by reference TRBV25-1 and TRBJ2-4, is EADIYQTPRYLVIGTGKKITLECSQTMGHDKMYWYQQDPGMELHLIHYSYGVNSTEKGDLSSESTVSRIRTEHFPLTLESARPSHTSQYLCASSDPRQGEMAKNIQYFGAGTRLSVL.

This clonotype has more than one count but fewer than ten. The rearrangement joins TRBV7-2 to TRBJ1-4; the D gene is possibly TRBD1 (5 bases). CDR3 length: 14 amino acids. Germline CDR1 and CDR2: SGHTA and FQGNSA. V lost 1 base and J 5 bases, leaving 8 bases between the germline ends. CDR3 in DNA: TGTGCCAGCAGCTTAGGCCGGGACAATGAAAAACTGTTTTTT. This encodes CASSLGRDNEKLFF.

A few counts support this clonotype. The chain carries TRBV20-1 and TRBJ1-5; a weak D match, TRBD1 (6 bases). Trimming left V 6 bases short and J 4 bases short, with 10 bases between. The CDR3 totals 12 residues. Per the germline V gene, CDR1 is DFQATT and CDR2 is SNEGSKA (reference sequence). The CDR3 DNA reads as TGCAGTGCCGCAGGGGCGAATCAGCCCCAGCATTTT. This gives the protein CSAAGANQPQHF.

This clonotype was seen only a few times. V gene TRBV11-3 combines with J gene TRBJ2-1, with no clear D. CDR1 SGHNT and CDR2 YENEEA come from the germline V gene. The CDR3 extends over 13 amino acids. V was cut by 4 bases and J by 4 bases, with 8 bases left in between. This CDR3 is CASSYGPYNEQFF. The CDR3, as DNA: TGTGCCAGCAGCTACGGGCCGTACAATGAGCAGTTCTTC.

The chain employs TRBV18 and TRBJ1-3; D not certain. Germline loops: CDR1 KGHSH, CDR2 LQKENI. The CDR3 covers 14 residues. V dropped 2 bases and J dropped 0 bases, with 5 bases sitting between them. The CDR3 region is CASSPGVSGNTIYF. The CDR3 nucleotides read TGTGCCAGCTCACCAGGGGTCTCTGGAAACACCATATATTTT.

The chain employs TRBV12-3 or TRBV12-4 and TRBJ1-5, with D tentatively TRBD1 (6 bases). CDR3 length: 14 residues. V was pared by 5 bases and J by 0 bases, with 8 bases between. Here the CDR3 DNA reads TGTGCCAGCAGTGGACAGACTAGCAATCAGCCCCAGCATTTT. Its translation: CASSGQTSNQPQHF.

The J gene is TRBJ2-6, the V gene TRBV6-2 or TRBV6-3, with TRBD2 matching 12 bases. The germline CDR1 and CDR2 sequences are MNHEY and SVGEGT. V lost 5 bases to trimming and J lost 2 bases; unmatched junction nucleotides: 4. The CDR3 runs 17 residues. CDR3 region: CASSTRLAGAGANVLTF. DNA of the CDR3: TGTGCCAGCAGTACCCGACTAGCGGGAGCTGGGGCCAACGTCCTGACTTTC.

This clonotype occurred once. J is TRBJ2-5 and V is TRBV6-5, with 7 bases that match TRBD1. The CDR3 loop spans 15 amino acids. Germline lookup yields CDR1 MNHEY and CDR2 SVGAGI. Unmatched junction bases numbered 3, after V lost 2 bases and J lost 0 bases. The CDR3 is CASSYKTGYQETQYF. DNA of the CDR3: TGTGCCAGCAGTTACAAGACAGGGTACCAAGAGACCCAGTACTTC.

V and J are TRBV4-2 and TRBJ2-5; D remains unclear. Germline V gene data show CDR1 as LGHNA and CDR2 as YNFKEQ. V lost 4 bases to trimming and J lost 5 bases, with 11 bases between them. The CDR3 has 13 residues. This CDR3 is CASSRSALETQYF. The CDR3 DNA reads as TGTGCCAGCAGCCGTTCAGCTTTGGAGACCCAGTACTTC.

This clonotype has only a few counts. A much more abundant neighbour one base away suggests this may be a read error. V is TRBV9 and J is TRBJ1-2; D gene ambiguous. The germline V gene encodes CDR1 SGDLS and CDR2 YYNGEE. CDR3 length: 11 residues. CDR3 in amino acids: CASSANYGYNF. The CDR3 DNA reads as TGTGCCAGCAGCGCCAACTATGGCTACAACTTC.

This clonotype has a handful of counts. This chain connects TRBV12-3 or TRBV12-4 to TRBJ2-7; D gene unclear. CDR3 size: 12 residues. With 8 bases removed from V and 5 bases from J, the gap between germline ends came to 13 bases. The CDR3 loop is CASGPGLHEQYF. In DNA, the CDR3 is TGTGCCAGCGGCCCGGGTCTCCACGAGCAGTACTTC.

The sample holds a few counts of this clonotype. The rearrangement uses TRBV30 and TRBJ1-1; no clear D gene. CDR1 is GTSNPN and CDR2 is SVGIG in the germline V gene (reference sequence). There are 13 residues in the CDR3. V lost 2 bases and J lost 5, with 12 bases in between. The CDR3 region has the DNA TGTGCCTGGAGTCGAGGAGGATTTACTGAAGCTTTCTTT. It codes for CAWSRGGFTEAFF.

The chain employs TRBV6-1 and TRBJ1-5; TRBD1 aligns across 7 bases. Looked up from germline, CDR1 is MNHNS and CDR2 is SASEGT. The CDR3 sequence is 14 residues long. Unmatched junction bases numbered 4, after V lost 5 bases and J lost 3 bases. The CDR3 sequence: CASSRTGINQPQHF. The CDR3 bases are TGTGCCAGCAGTAGGACAGGAATCAATCAGCCCCAGCATTTT.

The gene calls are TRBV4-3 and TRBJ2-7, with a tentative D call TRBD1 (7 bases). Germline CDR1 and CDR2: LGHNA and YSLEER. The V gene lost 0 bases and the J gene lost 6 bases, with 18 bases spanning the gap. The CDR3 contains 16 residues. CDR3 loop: CASSQDLAGGCVEQYF. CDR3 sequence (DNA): TGCGCCAGCAGCCAAGATTTGGCAGGGGGGTGTGTCGAGCAGTACTTC.

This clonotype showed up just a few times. Written as DNA, the CDR3 is TGTGCCAGCAGCCCGGGACAGGGGAGATCAGCTAATGAAAAACTGTTTTTT. Its translation is CASSPGQGRSANEKLFF. The chain employs TRBV7-9 and TRBJ1-4; the match to TRBD1 covers 10 bases. Trimming cost V 5 bases and J 3 bases; bases outside gene matches: 9. The CDR3 is 17 residues long. Germline V gene lookup returns CDR1 SEHNR and CDR2 FQNEAQ (reference sequence).

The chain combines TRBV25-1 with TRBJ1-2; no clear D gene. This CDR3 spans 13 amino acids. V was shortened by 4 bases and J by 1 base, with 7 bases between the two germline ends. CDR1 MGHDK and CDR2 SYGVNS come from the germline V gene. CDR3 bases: TGTGCCAGCAGTGGACGAAATAACTATGGCTACACCTTC. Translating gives CASSGRNNYGYTF.

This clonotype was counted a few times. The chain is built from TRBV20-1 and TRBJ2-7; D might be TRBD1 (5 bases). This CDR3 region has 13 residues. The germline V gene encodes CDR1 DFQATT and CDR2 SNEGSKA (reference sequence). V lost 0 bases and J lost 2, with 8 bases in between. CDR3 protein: CSARDPTAYEQYF. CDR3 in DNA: TGCAGTGCTAGAGACCCGACAGCCTACGAGCAGTACTTC.

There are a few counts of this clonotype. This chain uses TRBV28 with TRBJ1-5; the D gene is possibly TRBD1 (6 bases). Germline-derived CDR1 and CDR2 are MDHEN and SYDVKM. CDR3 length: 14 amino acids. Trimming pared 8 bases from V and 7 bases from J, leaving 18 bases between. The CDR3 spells CASGVQGWRQPQHF. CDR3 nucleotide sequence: TGTGCCAGCGGCGTACAGGGTTGGAGACAGCCCCAGCATTTT.